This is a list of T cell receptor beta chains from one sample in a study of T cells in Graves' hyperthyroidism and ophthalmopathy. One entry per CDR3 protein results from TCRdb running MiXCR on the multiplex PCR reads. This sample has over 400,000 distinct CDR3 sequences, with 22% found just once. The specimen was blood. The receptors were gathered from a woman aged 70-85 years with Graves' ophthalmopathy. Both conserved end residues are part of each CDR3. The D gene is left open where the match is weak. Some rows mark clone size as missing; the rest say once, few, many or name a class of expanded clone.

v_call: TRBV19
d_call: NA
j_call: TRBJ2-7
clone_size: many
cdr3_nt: TGTGCCAGCAGTATCGGACAGAGCTACGAGCAGTACTTC
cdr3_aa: CASSIGQSYEQYF

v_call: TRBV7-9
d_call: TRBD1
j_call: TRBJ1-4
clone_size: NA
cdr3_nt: TGTGCCAGCAGCTTAACAGGGGTAAATGAAAAACTGTTTTTT
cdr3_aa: CASSLTGVNEKLFF

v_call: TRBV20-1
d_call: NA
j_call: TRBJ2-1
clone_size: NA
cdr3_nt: TGCAGTGCTAGAATCCAGAGCTCCTACAATGAGCAGTTCTTC
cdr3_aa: CSARIQSSYNEQFF

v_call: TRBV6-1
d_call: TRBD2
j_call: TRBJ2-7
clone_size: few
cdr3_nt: TGTGCCAGCAGTCTCAGCGGGAGGGCCGGGGAGCAGTACTTC
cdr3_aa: CASSLSGRAGEQYF

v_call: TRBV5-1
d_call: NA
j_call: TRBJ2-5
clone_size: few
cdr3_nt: TGCGCCAGCAGCTTTTCTGGAAGACAAGAGACCCAGTACTTC
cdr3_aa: CASSFSGRQETQYF

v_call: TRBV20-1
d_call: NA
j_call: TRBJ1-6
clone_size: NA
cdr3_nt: TGCAGTGCATATATACTAAGGGCCCTCCACTTT
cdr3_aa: CSAYILRALHF

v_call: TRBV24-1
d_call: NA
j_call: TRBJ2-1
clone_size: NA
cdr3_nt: TGTGCCACCAGTCCCGGCTACGGCGGAATGAGCTCCTACAATGAGCAGTTCTTC
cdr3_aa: CATSPGYGGMSSYNEQFF

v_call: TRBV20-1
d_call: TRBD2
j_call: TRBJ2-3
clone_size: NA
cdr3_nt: TGCAGTGCTGACGGGACTAGCGGGAGTAGCGCAGATACGCAGTATTTT
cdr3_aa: CSADGTSGSSADTQYF

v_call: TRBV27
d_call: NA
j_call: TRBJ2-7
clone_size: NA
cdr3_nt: TGTGCCAGCAGTTCCGATCAGCGTCAGGACGAGCAGTACTTC
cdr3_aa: CASSSDQRQDEQYF

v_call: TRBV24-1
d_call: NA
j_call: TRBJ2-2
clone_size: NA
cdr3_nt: TGTGCCACCAAGGGGGGCACCGGGGAGCTGTTTTTT
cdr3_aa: CATKGGTGELFF

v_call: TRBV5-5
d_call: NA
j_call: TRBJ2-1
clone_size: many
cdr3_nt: TGTGCCAGCAGTTCTGGACCATACAATGAGCAGTTCTTC
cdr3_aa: CASSSGPYNEQFF

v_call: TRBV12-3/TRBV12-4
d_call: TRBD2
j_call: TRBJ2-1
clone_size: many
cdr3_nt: TGTGCCACCAATATAAGGACTAGCGGGATCAATGAGCAGTTCTTC
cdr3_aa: CATNIRTSGINEQFF

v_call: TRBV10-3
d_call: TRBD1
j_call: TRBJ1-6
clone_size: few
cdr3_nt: TGTGCCATTCGAGGGGGCATGGATTCACCCCTCCACTTT
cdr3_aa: CAIRGGMDSPLHF

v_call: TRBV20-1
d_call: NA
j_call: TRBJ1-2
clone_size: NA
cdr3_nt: TGCAGTGCTGTCGACCGGGACAAAAACTATGGCTACACCTTC
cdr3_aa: CSAVDRDKNYGYTF

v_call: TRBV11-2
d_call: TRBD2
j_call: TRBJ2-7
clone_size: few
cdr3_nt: TGTGCCAGCAGCTTAGCGCTAGCGGGTGGTGGGGAGCAGTACTTC
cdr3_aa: CASSLALAGGGEQYF

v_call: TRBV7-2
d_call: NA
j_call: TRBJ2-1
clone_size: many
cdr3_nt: TGTGCCAGCAGCTTGCTCACAGTGATTAATGAGCAGTTCTTC
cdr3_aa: CASSLLTVINEQFF

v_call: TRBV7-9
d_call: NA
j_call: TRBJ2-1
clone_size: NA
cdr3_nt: TGTGCCAGCAGCTTAGGAGGATTTAGCTCCTACAATGAGCAGTTCTTC
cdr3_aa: CASSLGGFSSYNEQFF

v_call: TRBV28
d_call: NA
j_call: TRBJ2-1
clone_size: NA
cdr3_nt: TGTGCCAGCAGCTTGCCACGACAGGCCAACAATGAGCAGTTCTTC
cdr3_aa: CASSLPRQANNEQFF

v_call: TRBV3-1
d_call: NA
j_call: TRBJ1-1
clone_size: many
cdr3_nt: TGTGCCAGCAGCCAGTGGGATGTTGGGAGTGACACTGAAGCTTTCTTT
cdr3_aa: CASSQWDVGSDTEAFF

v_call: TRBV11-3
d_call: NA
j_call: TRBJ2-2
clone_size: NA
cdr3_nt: TGTGCCAGCAGCTTAGGAGGGACGATAGGAACCGGGGAGCTGTTTTTT
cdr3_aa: CASSLGGTIGTGELFF

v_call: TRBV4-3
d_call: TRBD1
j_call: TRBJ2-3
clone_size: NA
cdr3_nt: TGCGCCAGCAGCCGAGGGACAGGCTCCTCAGATACGCAGTATTTT
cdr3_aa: CASSRGTGSSDTQYF

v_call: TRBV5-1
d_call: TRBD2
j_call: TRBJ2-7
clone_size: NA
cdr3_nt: TGCGCCAGCAGCTCCACTAGCGTATCGTCCTACGAGCAGTACTTC
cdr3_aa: CASSSTSVSSYEQYF

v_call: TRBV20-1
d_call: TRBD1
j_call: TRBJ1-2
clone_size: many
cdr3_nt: TGCAGTGCTAGAGAAATATCGACAGGGCACTATGGCTACACCTTC
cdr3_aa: CSAREISTGHYGYTF

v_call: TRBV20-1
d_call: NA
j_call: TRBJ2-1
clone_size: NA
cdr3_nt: TGCAGTGCTAGATTTCTAGCTCACAATGAGCAGTTCTTC
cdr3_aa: CSARFLAHNEQFF

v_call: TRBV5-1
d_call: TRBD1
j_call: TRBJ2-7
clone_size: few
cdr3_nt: TGCGCCAGCAGCTTGGGAGTGGGACAGGTCTACGAGCAGTACTTC
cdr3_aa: CASSLGVGQVYEQYF

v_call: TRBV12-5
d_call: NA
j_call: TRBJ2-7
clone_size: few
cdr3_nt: TGTGCTAGTGGTTTGACAGGTTTAACCTACGAGCAGTACTTC
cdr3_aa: CASGLTGLTYEQYF

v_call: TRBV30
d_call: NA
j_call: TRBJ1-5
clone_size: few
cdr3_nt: TGTGCCTGGACCGACGGTAATAGCAATCAGCCCCAGCATTTT
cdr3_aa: CAWTDGNSNQPQHF

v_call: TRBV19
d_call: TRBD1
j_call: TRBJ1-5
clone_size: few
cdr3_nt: TGTGCCAGTACCGACAGGGGCAACGATCAGCCCCAGCATTTT
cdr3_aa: CASTDRGNDQPQHF

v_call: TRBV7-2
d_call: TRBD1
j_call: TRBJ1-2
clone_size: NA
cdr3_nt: TGTGCCAGCAGCTTAGGCGGACAGGGGGCGTCGGGCTACACCTTC
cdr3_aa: CASSLGGQGASGYTF